This T cell receptor beta chain is drawn from a study of CXCR3-negative and CXCR3-positive naive CD8 T cells. Study conclusions and caveats: When CXCR3-positive naive cells were set against CXCR3-negative naive cells, the former had more hydrophobic TRB CDR3s. No difference in surface CD5 was seen between naive subsets, and TCR strength was inferred from TRB CDR3 properties.

Notes on this clonotype: Its antigen remains unidentified.

The CDR3 runs to 13 residues. CDR1 is SNHLY, CDR2 FYNNEI, per germline. The study made its TRB cDNA libraries by 5' RACE, adding UMI labels. From its re-call of the 5' RACE reads, TCRdb lists each CDR3 protein once, without DNA. This sample's clone table lists about 150,000 distinct CDR3 sequences. This TCR derives from a human donor in good health. Some clones in this sample may be carry-over from other donors' samples. This chain connects TRBV2 to TRBJ2-3. Input material: naive CXCR3+ CD8+ T cells from blood. Regarding subset: CD45RO-CCR7+CD27+CD95- naive CD8+ T cells expressing CXCR3 (TNR3+). CDR3: CASSPRLENTQYF.